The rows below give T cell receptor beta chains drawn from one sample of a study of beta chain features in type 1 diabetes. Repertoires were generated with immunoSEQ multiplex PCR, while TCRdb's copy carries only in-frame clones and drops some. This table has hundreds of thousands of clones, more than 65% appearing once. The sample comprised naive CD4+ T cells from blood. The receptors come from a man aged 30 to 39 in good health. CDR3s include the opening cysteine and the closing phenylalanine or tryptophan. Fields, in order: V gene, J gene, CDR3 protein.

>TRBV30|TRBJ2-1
CAWKGQGYYEQFF
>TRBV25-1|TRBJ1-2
CASSTGYGYTF
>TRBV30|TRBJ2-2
CAWRGFANTGELFF
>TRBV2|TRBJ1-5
CASSDVSYQPQHF
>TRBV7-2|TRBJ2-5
CASSPRGSGTETQYF
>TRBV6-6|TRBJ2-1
CASSKTGEYDEQFF
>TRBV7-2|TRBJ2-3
CASSAWDRVGTDTQYF
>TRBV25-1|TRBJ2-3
CASSAAWDTQYF
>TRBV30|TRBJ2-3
CAASLARAGDTQYF
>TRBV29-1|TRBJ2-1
CSVSGTGIAFF
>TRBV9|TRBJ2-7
CASSVAAALSYEQYF
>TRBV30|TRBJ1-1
CAWSVVNHPAEAFF
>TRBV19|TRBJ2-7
CASSPGTGPVNF
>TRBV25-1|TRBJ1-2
CASSERQGYGYTF
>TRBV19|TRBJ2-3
CASSGPVGGQGATSGISDTQYF
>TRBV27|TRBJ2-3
CATRRGGRTSTDTQYF
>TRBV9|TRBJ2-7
CASSVVPSGIYEQYF
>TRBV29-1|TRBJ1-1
CSVEFSQGGTEAFF
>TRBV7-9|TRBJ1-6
CASSPGTGGNSPLHF
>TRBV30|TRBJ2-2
CAWSVLDKNTGELFF
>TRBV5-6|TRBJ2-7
CASWARPVRSEQYF
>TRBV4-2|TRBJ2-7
CASSPSWNGGEQYF
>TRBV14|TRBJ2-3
CASSVAGTGDTDTQYF
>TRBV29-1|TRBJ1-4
CSVGGATNEKLFF
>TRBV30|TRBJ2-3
CAWSVQLVGGGDTQYF
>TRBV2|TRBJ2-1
CASSGEFEQFF
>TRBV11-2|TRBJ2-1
CASSLGAASWFF
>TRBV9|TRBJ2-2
CASSASGVGNGELFF
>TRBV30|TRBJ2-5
CAWDQGQGATETQYF
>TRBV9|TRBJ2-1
CASSVGLPGDEQFF
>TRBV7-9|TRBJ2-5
CASSLERGETQYF
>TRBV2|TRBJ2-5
CASSERSGERETQYF
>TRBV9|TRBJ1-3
CASSEGNTIYF
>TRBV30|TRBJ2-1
CAWDRMEGYNEQFF
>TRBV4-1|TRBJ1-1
CASSPLRGGSNTEAFF
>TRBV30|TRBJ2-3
CAWSLSDTQYF
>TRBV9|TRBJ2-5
CASSAPRGETQYF